This TCR beta chain is from a study of T cells in Graves' hyperthyroidism and ophthalmopathy. The trim removed 3 bases at V and 4 bases at J, leaving 14 bases unmatched. Germline lookup yields CDR1 SGDLS and CDR2 YYNGEE. This CDR3 is 17 amino acids long. Exclusion followed for patients with uncontrolled infection, other autoimmune disease, pregnancy or lactation. It was RNA transcripts that yielded the amplified TCR beta CDR3 regions. First-round RT-PCR with HTBI primers amplified the TCR CDR3 region. From the multiplex PCR reads, TCRdb called clonotypes with MiXCR, one entry per CDR3 protein. The table lists 360,000 or so distinct CDR3 sequences, roughly 20% of them singletons. This clonotype was seen many times.

Source material: blood. The TCR was taken from a woman in her thirties or forties with Graves' ophthalmopathy. The chain joins TRBV9 to TRBJ2-7; 9 nucleotides agree with TRBD1. The CDR3: CASSATGGETISYEQYF. The CDR3 DNA follows: TGTGCCAGCAGCGCAACAGGGGGCGAGACTATTTCATACGAGCAGTACTTC.